This passage covers 22 T cell receptor beta chains from one sample sequenced in a study of T cell responses to AZD1222 COVID-19 vaccine. TCRdb keeps only in-frame clones here, not all; method: immunoSEQ multiplex PCR. The table has 85,000 to 90,000 clones, approximately 91% seen once. The sample in question was peripheral blood, obtained on day 0 of AZD1222 vaccination. The source is an adult in good health.

V gene TRBV5-8 combines with J gene TRBJ2-7; no definite D call. CDR1 is SGHTS, CDR2 YDEGEE, per germline. CDR3 length equals 15 residues. V was pared by 2 bases and J by 6 bases, with 18 bases between. The CDR3 bases are TGTGCCAGCAGCTTCAAGACCCTGGGGTCTAGCGAGCAGTACTTC. This encodes CASSFKTLGSSEQYF.

The chain employs TRBV10-2 and TRBJ1-4; 7 bases fit TRBD1. The V gene's germline CDR1 is WSHSY and CDR2 SAAADI. The length of the CDR3 is 15 residues. Unmatched junction bases numbered 9, after V lost 1 base and J lost 10 bases. CDR3 nucleotide sequence: TGCGCCAGCAGTGAGTACGGGACAGAAGATGGAAAACTGTTTTTT. This sequence encodes CASSEYGTEDGKLFF.

The chain has TRBV6-1 and TRBJ2-7; 9 bases align to TRBD1. The V gene end was trimmed by 2 bases and the J gene end by 3 bases; junction bases not matched to a gene: 14. Germline assignment: CDR1 MNHNS and CDR2 SASEGT. The CDR3 loop spans 18 amino acids. The CDR3 region is CASSENEERPGQGYEQYF. The CDR3 DNA reads as TGTGCCAGCAGTGAAAATGAGGAGCGGCCGGGACAGGGCTACGAGCAGTACTTC.

The chain recombines TRBV9 with TRBJ2-7; 7 bases agree with TRBD2. The ends lost 3 bases at V and 2 bases at J; junction bases unmatched: 2. Germline V CDR1 and CDR2: SGDLS, YYNGEE. This CDR3 comprises 13 residues. The CDR3 protein is CASSASGTYEQYF. CDR3 DNA: TGTGCCAGCAGCGCTAGCGGAACCTACGAGCAGTACTTC.

This clone was detected only once. The rearrangement uses TRBV11-2 and TRBJ2-5; D not resolved. The V end lost 5 bases, the J end lost 5 bases, and 15 bases lay between the germline ends. Germline V lookup: CDR1 SGHAT, CDR2 FQNNGV. The CDR3 is made up of 14 amino acids. CDR3 in DNA: TGTGCCAGCAGCCCACTCGGTCGGATGGAGACCCAGTACTTC. It codes for CASSPLGRMETQYF.

The genes are TRBV19 and TRBJ2-7; TRBD2 is a possible D gene (5 bases). The germline V and J ends were trimmed by 1 base and 5 bases, with 15 bases remaining between them. This CDR3 has 15 amino acids. Germline V gives CDR1 LNHDA, CDR2 SQIVND (reference sequence). For the CDR3, the DNA is TGTGCCAGTAGTATAGGTGCCCGGGGATGGGACGAGCAGTACTTC. Its protein product is CASSIGARGWDEQYF.

This chain links TRBV5-1 with TRBJ2-2, with D tentatively TRBD1 (5 bases). This CDR3 has 12 residues. V dropped 0 bases and J dropped 14 bases, with 11 bases sitting between them. Germline assignment: CDR1 SGHRS and CDR2 YFSETQ. CDR3 in DNA: TGCGCCAGCAGCTTGGGGGGCAGAGAACTGTTTTTT. Protein sequence: CASSLGGRELFF.

V and J are TRBV5-1 and TRBJ2-7; D is ambiguous. Trimming left V 0 bases short and J 7 bases short, with 8 bases between. CDR1 and CDR2 from the germline V gene are SGHRS and YFSETQ. The CDR3 is made up of 12 amino acids. CDR3 sequence reads: CASSLGFGEQYF. The CDR3 nucleotides are TGCGCCAGCAGCTTGGGGTTCGGGGAGCAGTACTTC.

V usage is TRBV6-5 and J usage is TRBJ2-1, with D possibly matching TRBD2 (6 bases). Per germline, CDR1 MNHEY and CDR2 SVGAGI. Trimming took 6 bases from V and 1 from J, leaving 13 bases between them. The CDR3 loop spans 15 amino acids. The CDR3 loop is CASSSPGTSYNEQFF. As DNA, the CDR3 is TGTGCCAGCAGCTCACCCGGGACTTCCTACAATGAGCAGTTCTTC.

The CDR3 loop reads CASSVAATSYNEQFF. The CDR3 coding sequence is TGTGCCAGCAGCGTAGCTGCCACTAGTTACAATGAGCAGTTCTTC. The V and J genes are TRBV9 and TRBJ2-1; D is perhaps TRBD2 (5 bases). Germline loops: CDR1 SGDLS, CDR2 YYNGEE. This CDR3 is built from 15 residues. Trimming stripped 0 bases from V and 4 bases from J, with 11 bases between.

This sequence joins TRBV11-2 and TRBJ1-2; no clear D gene. Trimming left V 2 bases short and J 2 bases short, with 15 bases between. In germline, CDR1 is SGHAT, CDR2 FQNNGV. The CDR3 has 16 residues. The CDR3 region is CASSLNQAGRNYGYTF. The CDR3 nucleotides read TGTGCCAGCAGCTTAAACCAAGCCGGAAGGAACTATGGCTACACCTTC.

The V call is TRBV28, the J call TRBJ2-1, with 11 bases lining up with TRBD2. V lost 10 bases to trimming and J lost 5 bases; unmatched junction nucleotides: 7. The CDR3 totals 14 residues. Germline V gene data show CDR1 as MDHEN and CDR2 as SYDVKM. Here the CDR3 reads CATTSGSLNNEQFF. As DNA, the CDR3 is TGTGCCACCACTAGCGGGAGCCTGAACAATGAGCAGTTCTTC.

The chain uses TRBV5-5 and TRBJ1-5, with D unclear. Trimming cost V 0 bases and J 2 bases, with 12 bases left between them. Looked up from germline, CDR1 is SGHKS and CDR2 is YYEKEE (reference sequence). The CDR3 is 16 amino acids. CDR3 DNA: TGTGCCAGCAGCTTGGAGGCAGCAGCGGGCAATCAGCCCCAGCATTTT. Residues: CASSLEAAAGNQPQHF.

V gene TRBV7-6 combines with J gene TRBJ1-4, with 9 bases lining up with TRBD1. The germline V gene has CDR1 SGHVS and CDR2 FNYEAQ. The CDR3 extends over 14 amino acids. Trimming removed 3 bases from V and 4 bases from J; junction bases left unmatched: 0. CDR3 DNA sequence: TGTGCCAGCAGCTTGGGACAGGGTAATGAAAAACTGTTTTTT. Translation: CASSLGQGNEKLFF.

The chain has TRBV28 and TRBJ2-3; TRBD1 agrees at 11 bases. The J segment lost 4 bases and the V segment lost 2 bases, leaving 8 bases of the junction unmatched. This CDR3 has 17 amino acids. Germline loops: CDR1 MDHEN, CDR2 SYDVKM. This CDR3 reads CASSLGQGAPWADTQYF. DNA of the CDR3: TGTGCCAGCAGTTTAGGACAGGGGGCGCCTTGGGCAGATACGCAGTATTTT.

The CDR3 here is CASSRGGNTIYF. In nucleotides, the CDR3 is TGTGCCAGCAGCAGGGGTGGAAACACCATATATTTT. This rearrangement joins TRBV2 to TRBJ1-3; D perhaps matches TRBD1 (6 bases). This CDR3 comprises 12 residues. The germline gives CDR1 SNHLY, CDR2 FYNNEI. Trimming pared 6 bases from V and 3 bases from J, leaving 6 bases between.

This clone has only a few counts. The V call is TRBV9, the J call TRBJ2-7; D gene ambiguous. Per the germline V gene, CDR1 is SGDLS and CDR2 is YYNGEE. The CDR3 totals 14 residues. V was shortened by 4 bases and J by 6 bases, with 17 bases between the two germline ends. This CDR3 reads CASSPEVGRAEQYF. CDR3 in DNA: TGTGCCAGCAGCCCAGAAGTGGGCCGAGCCGAGCAGTACTTC.

The chain uses TRBV20-1 and TRBJ1-1; D gene ambiguous. CDR3 length: 14 residues. Germline CDR1 is DFQATT and CDR2 is SNEGSKA (reference sequence). V was pared by 3 bases and J by 3 bases, with 14 bases between. The CDR3 loop is CSASVGFRDTEAFF. The CDR3, as DNA: TGCAGTGCTAGTGTAGGGTTCCGGGACACTGAAGCTTTCTTT.

The chain recombines TRBV28 with TRBJ1-1; TRBD1 matches at 9 bases. Trimming removed 1 base from V and 1 base from J; junction bases left unmatched: 7. Germline-derived CDR1 and CDR2 are MDHEN and SYDVKM. The CDR3 has 17 residues. The CDR3 DNA sequence: TGTGCCAGCAGTTTATTTCGGGGACAGGGCAGGAACACTGAAGCTTTCTTT. Its translation: CASSLFRGQGRNTEAFF. Full variable domain (remainder filled in from reference TRBV28 and TRBJ1-1): DVKVTQSSRYLVKRTGEKVFLECVQDMDHENMFWYRQDPGLGLRLIYFSYDVKMKEKGDIPEGYSVSREKKERFSLILESASTNQTSMYLCASSLFRGQGRNTEAFFGQGTRLTVV.

The V gene is TRBV9, the J gene TRBJ1-3, with 9 positions matching TRBD1. The CDR3 has 17 amino acids. The germline gives CDR1 SGDLS, CDR2 YYNGEE. V trimming: 4 bases; J trimming: 0 bases; junction bases outside the gene matches: 8. The CDR3 DNA reads as TGTGCCAGCAGCCCGACAGGGGGGGGTTACTCTGGAAACACCATATATTTT. Translation: CASSPTGGGYSGNTIYF.

The chain is built from TRBV11-2 and TRBJ1-6; possible D gene TRBD1, 6 bases. Germline values: CDR1 SGHAT, CDR2 FQNNGV. With 5 bases removed from V and 3 bases from J, the gap between germline ends came to 11 bases. The CDR3 consists of 15 residues. The CDR3 sequence: CASSLQGIYNSPLHF. The CDR3 DNA is TGTGCCAGCAGCCTGCAGGGGATCTATAATTCACCCCTCCACTTT. The full variable domain, with the rest looked up from reference TRBV11-2 and TRBJ1-6, is EAGVAQSPRYKIIEKRQSVAFWCNPISGHATLYWYQQILGQGPKLLIQFQNNGVVDDSQLPKDRFSAERLKGVDSTLKIQPAKLEDSAVYLCASSLQGIYNSPLHFGNGTRLTVT.

J is TRBJ1-5 and V is TRBV6-5; a weak D match, TRBD1 (6 bases). The CDR3 is 14 amino acids. Germline lookup yields CDR1 MNHEY and CDR2 SVGAGI. Trimming took off 6 bases at V and 0 bases at J, with 9 bases between the two ends. CDR3 nucleotides: TGTGCCAGCAGCCCGACAGGTAGCAATCAGCCCCAGCATTTT. Protein: CASSPTGSNQPQHF.